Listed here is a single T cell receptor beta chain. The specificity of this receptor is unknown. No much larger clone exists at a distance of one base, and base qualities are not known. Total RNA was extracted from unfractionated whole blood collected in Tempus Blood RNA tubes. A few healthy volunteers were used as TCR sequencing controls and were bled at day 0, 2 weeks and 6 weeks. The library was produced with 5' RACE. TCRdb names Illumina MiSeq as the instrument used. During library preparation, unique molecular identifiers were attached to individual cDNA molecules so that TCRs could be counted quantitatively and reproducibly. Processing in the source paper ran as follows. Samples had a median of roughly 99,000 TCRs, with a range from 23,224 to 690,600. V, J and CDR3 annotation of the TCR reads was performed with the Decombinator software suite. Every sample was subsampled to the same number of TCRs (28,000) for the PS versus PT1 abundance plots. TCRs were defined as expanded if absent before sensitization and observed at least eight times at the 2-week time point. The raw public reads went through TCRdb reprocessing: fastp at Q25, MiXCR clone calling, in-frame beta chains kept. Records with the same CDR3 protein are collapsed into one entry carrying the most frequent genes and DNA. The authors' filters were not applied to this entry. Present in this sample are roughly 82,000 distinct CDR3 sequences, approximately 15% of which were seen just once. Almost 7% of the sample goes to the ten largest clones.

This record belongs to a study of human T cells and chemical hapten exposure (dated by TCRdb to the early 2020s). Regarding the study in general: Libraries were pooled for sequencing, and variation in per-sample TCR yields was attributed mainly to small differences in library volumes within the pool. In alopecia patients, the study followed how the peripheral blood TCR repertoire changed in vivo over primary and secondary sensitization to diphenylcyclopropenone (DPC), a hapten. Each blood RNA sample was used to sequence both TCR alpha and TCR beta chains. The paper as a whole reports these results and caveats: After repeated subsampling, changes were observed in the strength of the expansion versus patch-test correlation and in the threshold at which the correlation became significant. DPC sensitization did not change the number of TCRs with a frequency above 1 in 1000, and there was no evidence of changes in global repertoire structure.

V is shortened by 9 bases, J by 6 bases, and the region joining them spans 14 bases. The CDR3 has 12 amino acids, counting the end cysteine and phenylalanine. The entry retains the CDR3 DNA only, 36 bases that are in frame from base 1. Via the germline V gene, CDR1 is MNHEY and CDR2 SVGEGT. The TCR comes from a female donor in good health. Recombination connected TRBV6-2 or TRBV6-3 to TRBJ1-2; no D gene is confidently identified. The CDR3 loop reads CASSDGVDGYTF. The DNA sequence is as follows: TGTGCCAGTTCAGACGGGGTAGATGGCTACACCTTC.